The 20 T cell receptor beta chains in this list originate from one sample, sequenced in a study of blood T cell repertoires in COVID-19. Only in-frame clones appear in the TCRdb table, and some are missing; sequencing was by immunoSEQ multiplex PCR. The sample holds roughly 150,000 clones, about four fifths seen once. Material: peripheral blood. The source is an elderly woman with COVID-19, enrolled during active disease.

The chain joins TRBV5-1 to TRBJ2-7; tentatively, D is TRBD1 (6 bases). The CDR3 runs to 15 residues. V was pared by 0 bases and J by 4 bases, with 14 bases between. Germline V gene lookup returns CDR1 SGHRS and CDR2 YFSETQ. CDR3 sequence reads: CASSLVAGVRYEQYF. The DNA of the CDR3 is TGCGCCAGCAGCTTGGTGGCAGGGGTCAGATACGAGCAGTACTTC.

This clone was counted a single time. This sequence joins TRBV3-1 (or the pseudogene TRBV3-2) and TRBJ2-1, with TRBD2 matching over 8 bases. V was pared by 0 bases and J by 2 bases, with 3 bases of the junction left unmatched. Germline assignment: CDR1 LGHDT and CDR2 YNNKEL (reference sequence). This CDR3 region has 16 residues. CDR3: CASSQESGGAYNEQFF. DNA of the CDR3: TGTGCCAGCAGCCAAGAGTCGGGGGGGGCCTACAATGAGCAGTTCTTC.

The chain couples TRBV5-1 to TRBJ2-1; 11 nucleotides agree with TRBD2. The CDR3 has 16 residues. Germline V gene data show CDR1 as SGHRS and CDR2 as YFSETQ. With V trimmed by 4 bases and J by 6 bases, 9 bases remained unmatched. CDR3 amino acids: CASSALTSGSINEQFF. As DNA, the CDR3 is TGCGCCAGCAGCGCTTTAACTAGCGGGAGTATCAATGAGCAGTTCTTC.

The chain recombines TRBV11-2 with TRBJ2-1; TRBD1 matches at 7 bases. Germline loops: CDR1 SGHAT, CDR2 FQNNGV. The CDR3 has 15 residues. V gave up 6 bases and J gave up 9 bases; unmatched junction bases: 14. DNA of the CDR3: TGTGCCAGCAGACCAAATACAGGGGCTCTCGGTGAGCAGTTCTTC. Residues: CASRPNTGALGEQFF.

V is TRBV30 and J is TRBJ1-2; D is unresolved. V dropped 2 bases and J dropped 4 bases, with 8 bases sitting between them. The CDR3 totals 12 residues. Germline assignment: CDR1 GTSNPN and CDR2 SVGIG (reference sequence). The CDR3 protein is CAWSPGSYGYTF. CDR3 sequence (DNA): TGTGCCTGGAGTCCAGGTAGCTATGGCTACACCTTC.

The chain combines TRBV18 with TRBJ1-2; D is unresolved. CDR1 and CDR2 (germline): KGHSH, LQKENI. V was trimmed by 0 bases and J by 5 bases, leaving 10 bases between them. The CDR3 runs 14 residues. In nucleotides, the CDR3 is TGTGCCAGCTCACCACCGAGGGAGGAGTATGGCTACACCTTC. Amino acids: CASSPPREEYGYTF.

With regard to this clone: The germline gene is not matched at one end of the junction; a read error may be the cause. The chain has TRBV12-3 or TRBV12-4 and TRBJ1-2; 7 nucleotides agree with TRBD1. The CDR3 length is 12 residues. For the CDR3, the DNA is TGTGCCAGCAGTTCCCGGGGGCAGGGGGGTGCTTTC. It encodes CASSSRGQGGAF.

The rearrangement uses TRBV3-1 (or the pseudogene TRBV3-2) and TRBJ2-3, with TRBD1 matching over 9 bases. CDR1 is LGHDT and CDR2 is YNNKEL in the germline V gene (reference sequence). The CDR3 totals 16 residues. The V and J ends lost 4 bases and 0 bases, in that order; junction bases with no gene match: 5. The CDR3 spells CASSRTGGLSTDTQYF. Here the CDR3 DNA reads TGTGCCAGCAGCCGAACAGGGGGCCTCAGCACAGATACGCAGTATTTT.

V is TRBV27 and J is TRBJ1-1; D is possibly TRBD1 (6 bases). The germline V and J ends were trimmed by 11 bases and 4 bases, with 14 bases remaining between them. Germline V gives CDR1 MNHEY, CDR2 SMNVEV (reference sequence). This CDR3 region has 12 residues. The CDR3: CAPPGGLTEAFF. The CDR3 DNA is TGTGCCCCGCCGGGGGGGCTCACTGAAGCTTTCTTT.

For the CDR3, the DNA is TGTGCCAGCAGTTCCTGGACAGGGAGGTTGGCTGAAGCTTTCTTT. Its translation is CASSSWTGRLAEAFF. The chain links TRBV28 to TRBJ1-1; 8 bases map to TRBD1. V shed 4 bases and J 6 bases; nucleotides not matched to a gene: 10. The germline V gene has CDR1 MDHEN and CDR2 SYDVKM. The CDR3 has 15 amino acids.

This clone was seen a handful of times. This chain uses TRBV2 with TRBJ1-1; tentatively, D is TRBD1 (6 bases). Germline-derived CDR1 and CDR2 are SNHLY and FYNNEI. The CDR3 is 13 residues long. Trimming pared 9 bases from V and 1 base from J, leaving 12 bases between. CDR3 bases: TGTGCCAGTTCTTCAGGGGCGAACACTGAAGCTTTCTTT. The encoded protein is CASSSGANTEAFF.

This sequence joins TRBV7-2 and TRBJ1-1; D is ambiguous. The CDR3 is made up of 14 amino acids. Germline CDR1 and CDR2: SGHTA and FQGNSA. Trimming took 5 bases from V and 2 from J, leaving 12 bases between them. The CDR3 loop reads CASSPGPLNTEAFF. As DNA, the CDR3 is TGTGCCAGCAGCCCGGGTCCACTTAACACTGAAGCTTTCTTT.

V and J are TRBV18 and TRBJ2-7; 12 bases fit TRBD2. The CDR3 has 17 residues. Germline trimming cut 3 bases from V and 0 bases from J; bases unmatched to any gene: 6. Germline V gene data show CDR1 as KGHSH and CDR2 as LQKENI. The CDR3 sequence: CASSPSTSGRSSYEQYF. CDR3 in DNA: TGTGCCAGCTCACCGAGCACTAGCGGGAGGAGCTCCTACGAGCAGTACTTC.

V is TRBV28 and J is TRBJ1-1; 10 positions match TRBD1. V gave up 5 bases and J gave up 5 bases; unmatched junction bases: 14. The germline gives CDR1 MDHEN, CDR2 SYDVKM. The CDR3 spans 17 residues. CDR3 DNA: TGTGCCAGCAGTAGCAGACAGGGGGCATCTCGAAGGACTGAAGCTTTCTTT. This sequence encodes CASSSRQGASRRTEAFF.

This rearrangement joins TRBV6-5 to TRBJ1-1; TRBD1 aligns across 9 bases. The trim removed 7 bases at V and 3 bases at J, leaving 6 bases unmatched. The CDR3 is made up of 14 amino acids. Germline values: CDR1 MNHEY, CDR2 SVGAGI. CDR3 bases: TGTGCCAGCACGCAGACAGGGGGTTACACTGAAGCTTTCTTT. Its translation: CASTQTGGYTEAFF.

The chain employs TRBV6-5 and TRBJ2-2; TRBD2 aligns across 9 bases. This CDR3 comprises 14 residues. With V trimmed by 6 bases and J by 5 bases, 4 bases remained unmatched. CDR1 and CDR2 (germline): MNHEY, SVGAGI. CDR3 protein: CASRGLAGTGELFF. In DNA, the CDR3 is TGTGCCAGCAGGGGGCTAGCGGGAACCGGGGAGCTGTTTTTT.

The chain links TRBV5-1 to TRBJ2-1; TRBD1 matches 9 bases. V dropped 2 bases and J dropped 0; count of bases not matched to a gene: 3. This CDR3 spans 16 amino acids. The germline gives CDR1 SGHRS, CDR2 YFSETQ. CDR3 region: CASSLMTGGSYNEQFF. CDR3 nucleotides: TGCGCCAGCAGCTTAATGACAGGGGGCTCCTACAATGAGCAGTTCTTC.

CDR3: CASRARWTGEHEQYF. DNA for the CDR3: TGTGCCAGCAGGGCTCGTTGGACAGGGGAGCACGAGCAGTACTTC. The genes are TRBV6-5 and TRBJ2-7; 9 bases agree with TRBD1. This CDR3 comprises 15 residues. The J segment lost 5 bases and the V segment lost 6 bases, leaving 11 bases of the junction unmatched. Germline V gene data show CDR1 as MNHEY and CDR2 as SVGAGI.

The V and J genes are TRBV18 and TRBJ1-1; perhaps TRBD1 as D (6 bases). Germline V CDR1 and CDR2: KGHSH, LQKENI. With 5 bases removed from V and 2 bases from J, the gap between germline ends came to 27 bases. This CDR3 has 19 residues. CDR3 sequence reads: CASSRSPSGTLGINTEAFF. CDR3 DNA: TGTGCCAGCTCAAGGTCACCCTCCGGGACATTGGGGATTAACACTGAAGCTTTCTTT. The full variable domain, in which reference TRBV18 and TRBJ1-1 provide the parts outside the CDR3, is NAGVMQNPRHLVRRRGQEARLRCSPMKGHSHVYWYRQLPEEGLKFMVYLQKENIIDESGMPKERFSAEFPKEGPSILRIQQVVRGDSAAYFCASSRSPSGTLGINTEAFFGQGTRLTVV.

The chain couples TRBV5-1 to TRBJ2-3; a weak D match, TRBD2 (6 bases). CDR1 SGHRS and CDR2 YFSETQ come from the germline V gene. This CDR3 has 16 residues. V lost 1 base and J lost 1, with 13 bases in between. The CDR3 DNA follows: TGCGCCAGCAGCTTGTACCAGTGGGGGGGCACAGATACGCAGTATTTT. Its translation is CASSLYQWGGTDTQYF.